Listed here are 20 T cell receptor beta chains from one sample, sequenced in a study of chemoradiotherapy in HPV16-positive cancers. TCRdb's table, derived via immunoSEQ multiplex PCR, lists solely in-frame clones and lacks some. The sample has approximately 17,000 clones, nearly 70% seen once. Sequenced material: tumor tissue, taken from a patient who underwent chemoradiotherapy. Receptor source: a human donor with HPV-associated anogenital cancer.

This chain links TRBV27 with TRBJ1-2, with D maybe TRBD1 (5 bases). This CDR3 is built from 13 residues. Germline V gene sequence: CDR1 MNHEY, CDR2 SMNVEV (reference sequence). V was pared by 6 bases and J by 3 bases, with 11 bases between. The CDR3 DNA is TGTGCCAGCAGGGCGGGGGTCTACTATGGCTACACCTTC. Its translation is CASRAGVYYGYTF.

The rearrangement links TRBV6-5 to TRBJ2-7; D might be TRBD2 (6 bases). V was trimmed by 2 bases and J by 2 bases, leaving 10 bases between them. Germline lookup yields CDR1 MNHEY and CDR2 SVGAGI. CDR3 length: 14 amino acids. CDR3 loop: CASSYQGGPYEQYF. CDR3 bases: TGTGCCAGCAGTTACCAGGGAGGACCCTACGAGCAGTACTTC.

The J gene is TRBJ2-5, the V gene TRBV18; D remains ambiguous. Germline CDR1 is KGHSH and CDR2 is LQKENI. This CDR3 comprises 13 residues. The V end was cut by 3 bases, the J end by 5 bases, with 10 bases between. CDR3 sequence: CASSPRISETQYF. DNA of the CDR3: TGTGCCAGCTCACCTCGTATTTCGGAGACCCAGTACTTC. Based on the CDR3 plus reference TRBV18 and TRBJ2-5, the full variable domain is NAGVMQNPRHLVRRRGQEARLRCSPMKGHSHVYWYRQLPEEGLKFMVYLQKENIIDESGMPKERFSAEFPKEGPSILRIQQVVRGDSAAYFCASSPRISETQYFGPGTRLLVL.

The CDR3, as DNA: TGCGCCAGCAGCTTGAACAGCAACACCGGGGAGCTGTTTTTT. This translates into CASSLNSNTGELFF. V and J are TRBV5-1 and TRBJ2-2; D gene uncertain. CDR1 SGHRS and CDR2 YFSETQ come from the germline V gene. The length of the CDR3 is 14 residues. V lost 1 base and J 2 bases, leaving 6 bases between the germline ends. The full variable domain, with the rest looked up from reference TRBV5-1 and TRBJ2-2, is KAGVTQTPRYLIKTRGQQVTLSCSPISGHRSVSWYQQTPGQGLQFLFEYFSETQRNKGNFPGRFSGRQFSNSRSEMNVSTLELGDSALYLCASSLNSNTGELFFGEGSRLTVL.

V gene TRBV30 combines with J gene TRBJ1-4, with TRBD1 matching over 9 bases. Germline V lookup: CDR1 GTSNPN, CDR2 SVGIG (reference sequence). V was clipped by 2 bases and J by 8 bases; unmatched bases: 12. The CDR3 sequence is 16 residues long. This CDR3 is CAWSSLGQGGGEKLFF. In DNA, the CDR3 is TGTGCCTGGAGTAGCTTGGGACAGGGTGGTGGGGAAAAACTGTTTTTT.

The V and J genes are TRBV28 and TRBJ1-1; tentative D call: TRBD1 (5 bases). This CDR3 is built from 15 residues. The V gene lost 6 bases and the J gene lost 5 bases, with 19 bases spanning the gap. The germline gives CDR1 MDHEN, CDR2 SYDVKM. The CDR3: CASSPPWGGRTEAFF. The CDR3 coding sequence is TGTGCCAGCAGCCCCCCGTGGGGCGGGAGGACTGAAGCTTTCTTT.

This rearrangement joins TRBV7-9 to TRBJ1-1; D may be TRBD1 (5 bases). The CDR3 has 14 residues. The V end was cut by 5 bases, the J end by 5 bases, with 15 bases between. CDR1 is SEHNR and CDR2 is FQNEAQ in the germline V gene (reference sequence). The CDR3 loop is CASSPMGVATEAFF. As DNA, the CDR3 is TGTGCCAGCAGCCCCATGGGGGTTGCTACTGAAGCTTTCTTT.

The chain employs TRBV2 and TRBJ2-5; D unclear. The V end lost 6 bases, the J end lost 3 bases, and 14 bases lay between the germline ends. CDR1 and CDR2 from the germline V gene are SNHLY and FYNNEI. This CDR3 comprises 14 residues. CDR3 in amino acids: CASREIDEEETQYF. In DNA, the CDR3 is TGTGCCAGCAGGGAGATCGACGAAGAAGAGACCCAGTACTTC. Full variable domain (rest looked up from reference TRBV2 and TRBJ2-5): EPEVTQTPSHQVTQMGQEVILRCVPISNHLYFYWYRQILGQKVEFLVSFYNNEISEKSEIFDDQFSVERPDGSNFTLKIRSTKLEDSAMYFCASREIDEEETQYFGPGTRLLVL.

The sample holds a few counts of this clone. The chain carries TRBV29-1 and TRBJ2-1; 7 positions match TRBD2. J gave up 6 bases and V 8 bases, and 10 bases lay outside the gene matches. This CDR3 has 13 amino acids. CDR1 is SQVTM, CDR2 ANQGSEA, per germline. The CDR3 loop is CSTLSGGTNEQFF. In DNA, the CDR3 is TGCAGCACGCTATCGGGGGGAACCAATGAGCAGTTCTTC.

This clone has more than one count but fewer than ten. J is TRBJ1-2 and V is TRBV6-5; TRBD1 agrees at 9 bases. CDR3 length: 13 amino acids. Germline trimming cut 5 bases from V and 7 bases from J; bases unmatched to any gene: 5. Looked up from germline, CDR1 is MNHEY and CDR2 is SVGAGI. As DNA, the CDR3 is TGTGCCAGCAGTGGCGGGACAGGGATTGGCTACACCTTC. It is translated as CASSGGTGIGYTF.

This sequence joins TRBV6-6 and TRBJ2-4, with D unclear. Germline V gene sequence: CDR1 MNHNY, CDR2 SVGAGI (reference sequence). Between the trimmed V and J ends, which lost 2 bases and 9 bases, there was a span of 5 bases. This CDR3 contains 11 residues. CDR3 residues: CASSYATIQYF. In DNA form, the CDR3 reads TGTGCCAGCAGTTACGCCACCATTCAGTACTTC.

The V gene is TRBV7-9, the J gene TRBJ1-2; the D gene is possibly TRBD1 (6 bases). V was shortened by 3 bases and J by 8 bases, with 13 bases between the two germline ends. The CDR3 covers 13 residues. CDR1 is SEHNR, CDR2 FQNEAQ, per germline (reference sequence). The CDR3 bases are TGTGCCAGCAGCTTGTCAGGGGAATACGGCTACACCTTC. Residues: CASSLSGEYGYTF.

V and J are TRBV7-9 and TRBJ2-1; TRBD1 aligns across 7 bases. V was pared by 1 base and J by 1 base, with 4 bases of the junction left unmatched. CDR3 length equals 16 residues. CDR1 and CDR2 from the germline V gene are SEHNR and FQNEAQ (reference sequence). The CDR3 nucleotides read TGTGCCAGCAGCTTAGTGAGGGACAGATCCTACAATGAGCAGTTCTTC. Translated: CASSLVRDRSYNEQFF.

V and J are TRBV4-2 and TRBJ2-3; 8 nucleotides match TRBD2. The germline V gene has CDR1 LGHNA and CDR2 YNFKEQ. The J segment lost 4 bases and the V segment lost 5 bases, leaving 11 bases of the junction unmatched. CDR3 length: 16 residues. The CDR3 is CASSSTSGGGADTQYF. The DNA of the CDR3 is TGTGCCAGCAGCTCCACTAGCGGCGGGGGTGCAGATACGCAGTATTTT.

This clone was detected once. The J gene is TRBJ2-5, the V gene TRBV2; 9 bases match TRBD2. Germline CDR1 is SNHLY and CDR2 is FYNNEI. J was trimmed by 3 bases and V by 4 bases; bases with no gene match: 9. This CDR3 is built from 16 residues. The DNA of the CDR3 is TGTGCCAGCAGTGTGGGTTCGGGACTAGCTGAAGAGACCCAGTACTTC. It yields the protein CASSVGSGLAEETQYF.

The chain couples TRBV4-1 to TRBJ1-2; D unresolved. Germline-derived CDR1 and CDR2 are MGHRA and YSYEKL. V lost 1 base and J 1 base, leaving 10 bases between the germline ends. The CDR3 extends over 15 amino acids. The CDR3 here is CASSQAGTLNYGYTF. The CDR3 region has the DNA TGCGCCAGCAGCCAAGCGGGCACCCTTAACTATGGCTACACCTTC.

The CDR3 region is CASSFSGYQETQYF. The CDR3 nucleotides read TGTGCCAGCAGTTTCTCAGGGTACCAAGAGACCCAGTACTTC. The gene calls are TRBV6-1 and TRBJ2-5, with D tentatively TRBD1 (5 bases). Germline V gene lookup returns CDR1 MNHNS and CDR2 SASEGT. Between the trimmed V and J ends, which lost 5 bases and 0 bases, there was a span of 10 bases. The CDR3 length is 14 residues.

This clone appeared a single time. V and J are TRBV4-1 and TRBJ2-3, with 9 bases lining up with TRBD1. This CDR3 has 15 amino acids. CDR1 is MGHRA, CDR2 YSYEKL, per germline. After removal of 3 bases from V and 4 bases from J, the junction contained 5 bases not matched to a gene. CDR3: CASSHPGQGSDTQYF. The DNA for the CDR3 is TGCGCCAGCAGCCATCCGGGACAGGGTTCAGATACGCAGTATTTT.

The CDR3 loop is CASSGSGGRTQYF. The CDR3 bases are TGTGCCAGCAGCGGTAGCGGCGGACGGACCCAGTACTTC. The gene calls are TRBV11-3 and TRBJ2-5; D is perhaps TRBD2 (6 bases). V was cut by 5 bases and J by 7 bases, with 14 bases left in between. The germline V gene encodes CDR1 SGHNT and CDR2 YENEEA. CDR3 length: 13 residues. The complete variable domain, with remaining parts taken from reference TRBV11-3 and TRBJ2-5, reads EAGVVQSPRYKIIEKKQPVAFWCNPISGHNTLYWYLQNLGQGPELLIRYENEEAVDDSQLPKDRFSAERLKGVDSTLKIQPAELGDSAVYLCASSGSGGRTQYFGPGTRLLVL.

The gene calls are TRBV6-1 and TRBJ2-1, with 9 nucleotides matching TRBD1. The CDR3 contains 16 residues. Germline loops: CDR1 MNHNS, CDR2 SASEGT. The J segment lost 7 bases and the V segment lost 2 bases, leaving 9 bases of the junction unmatched. The CDR3 spells CASSENLGQGGNEQFF. The CDR3 DNA follows: TGTGCCAGCAGTGAAAATTTGGGACAGGGTGGGAATGAGCAGTTCTTC.